The rows below give T cell receptor beta chains drawn from one sample of a study of beta chain features in type 1 diabetes. Produced via immunoSEQ multiplex PCR; TCRdb's table is partial and in-frame only. The sample carries about 740,000 clones, around an eighth recorded once. The sample was naive CD4+ T cells from blood. The receptors stem from a man in his late teens or twenties with type 1 diabetes. The CDR3 runs from the conserved cysteine through the conserved F or W. D genes are given only for firm matches. The size entry is marked missing in some rows and otherwise reads once, few, many or a size class.

clone size | J gene | V gene | D gene | CDR3 protein | CDR3 DNA
few | TRBJ2-3 | TRBV2 | TRBD1 | CASRWGTEYRYRTDTQYF | TGTGCCAGCAGGTGGGGGACAGAATACCGATACCGCACAGATACGCAGTATTTT
few | TRBJ2-1 | TRBV27 | TRBD2 | CASSLRYDRGGLSYNEQFF | TGTGCCAGCAGTTTGCGATATGACCGGGGGGGCTTATCCTACAATGAGCAGTTCTTC
. | TRBJ2-7 | TRBV28 | . | CASSLEVLYEQYF | TGTGCCAGCAGTTTGGAGGTTCTCTACGAGCAGTACTTC
. | TRBJ1-2 | TRBV14 | . | CASSQAGAGGYTF | TGTGCCAGCAGCCAAGCAGGGGCTGGTGGCTACACCTTC
few | TRBJ1-1 | TRBV29-1 | . | CSAHEGSWNTEAFF | TGCAGCGCCCATGAGGGATCTTGGAACACTGAAGCTTTCTTT
. | TRBJ1-1 | TRBV2 | . | CASSEQGMNTEAFF | TGTGCCAGCAGTGAACAGGGGATGAACACTGAAGCTTTCTTT
. | TRBJ2-7 | TRBV5-1 | . | CASSLNPHEQYF | TGCGCCAGCAGCTTGAATCCCCACGAGCAGTACTTC
. | TRBJ2-7 | TRBV29-1 | . | CSVPGFGTGTYEQYF | TGCAGCGTTCCAGGGTTCGGGACGGGAACCTACGAGCAGTACTTC
few | TRBJ2-3 | TRBV5-1 | . | CASSLDGGADTQYF | TGCGCCAGCAGCTTAGACGGGGGCGCAGATACGCAGTATTTT
few | TRBJ2-3 | TRBV6-5 | TRBD2 | CASSAAGGLGDTQYF | TGTGCCAGCAGTGCGGCGGGGGGGCTAGGAGATACGCAGTATTTT
. | TRBJ1-2 | TRBV5-8 | . | CEGSRRVNYGYTF | TGCGAGGGGTCCCGCAGGGTTAACTATGGCTACACCTTC
. | TRBJ2-5 | TRBV5-4 | TRBD2 | CASSLGGVGWETQYF | TGTGCCAGCAGCCTTGGGGGGGTTGGCTGGGAGACCCAGTACTTC
. | TRBJ1-6 | TRBV6-6 | TRBD1 | CASSPPGTGSSPLHF | TGTGCCAGCAGCCCCCCGGGGACAGGGAGTTCACCCCTCCACTTT
. | TRBJ2-7 | TRBV7-8 | TRBD1 | CASSSRTGISYEQYF | TGTGCCAGCAGCTCCCGGACAGGGATCTCCTACGAGCAGTACTTC
. | TRBJ1-2 | TRBV29-1 | TRBD1 | CSVEEGQGVGGYTF | TGCAGCGTTGAAGAGGGACAGGGGGTAGGAGGCTACACCTTC
. | TRBJ1-6 | TRBV7-2 | TRBD1 | CASSPGQGRAPLHF | TGTGCCAGCAGCCCGGGACAGGGGCGAGCACCCCTCCACTTT
few | TRBJ1-5 | TRBV4-2 | . | CASSQDQDNQPQHF | TGTGCCAGCAGCCAAGATCAGGACAATCAGCCCCAGCATTTT
. | TRBJ2-7 | TRBV28 | TRBD1 | CASSRPGGQGSTYEQYF | TGTGCCAGCAGCCGCCCCGGAGGACAGGGTTCGACCTACGAGCAGTACTTC
few | TRBJ1-1 | TRBV7-6 | . | CASSSQGFVTEAFF | TGTGCCAGCAGCTCACAGGGATTCGTGACTGAAGCTTTCTTT
few | TRBJ2-2 | TRBV14 | . | CASSPYGTNTGELFF | TGTGCCAGCAGCCCCTACGGGACCAACACCGGGGAGCTGTTTTTT
. | TRBJ1-5 | TRBV28 | . | CASSLKTASNQPQHF | TGTGCCAGCAGTTTGAAGACAGCTAGCAATCAGCCCCAGCATTTT
. | TRBJ1-6 | TRBV14 | . | CARPQILHF | TGTGCCAGACCCCAAATTCTCCACTTT
. | TRBJ1-1 | TRBV30 | TRBD1 | CAWRSQGYTEAFF | TGTGCCTGGAGGTCACAGGGGTACACTGAAGCTTTCTTT
. | TRBJ1-2 | TRBV18 | . | CASSPSSDHDYGYTF | TGTGCCAGCTCACCAAGCTCGGACCACGACTATGGCTACACCTTC
few | TRBJ1-5 | TRBV11-3 | . | CASSGNGQPQHF | TGTGCCAGCAGCGGAAATGGACAGCCCCAGCATTTT
few | TRBJ2-2 | TRBV2 | . | CASSWGQNTGELFF | TGTGCCAGCAGTTGGGGCCAGAACACCGGGGAGCTGTTTTTT
. | TRBJ2-5 | TRBV7-9 | . | CASSLGGDGAETQYF | TGTGCCAGCAGCTTAGGCGGGGACGGAGCCGAGACCCAGTACTTC
. | TRBJ2-5 | TRBV10-3 | . | CAISEGWRETQYF | TGTGCCATCAGTGAGGGATGGCGAGAGACCCAGTACTTC
few | TRBJ1-1 | TRBV7-9 | . | CASSLVDRTEAFF | TGTGCCAGCAGCTTAGTGGACAGAACTGAAGCTTTCTTT
. | TRBJ1-2 | TRBV27 | . | CASSFFGYGYTF | TGTGCCAGCAGTTTTTTTGGCTATGGCTACACCTTC
. | TRBJ2-3 | TRBV6-1 | TRBD2 | CASSGTSGGRTDTQYF | TGTGCCAGCAGTGGGACTAGCGGGGGCCGCACAGATACGCAGTATTTT
. | TRBJ2-1 | TRBV11-3 | . | CASKGRAYNEQFF | TGTGCCAGCAAGGGGCGAGCCTACAATGAGCAGTTCTTC
. | TRBJ1-1 | TRBV6-1 | . | CASSESKNTEAFF | TGTGCCAGCAGTGAATCGAAGAACACTGAAGCTTTCTTT
few | TRBJ2-5 | TRBV10-3 | TRBD1 | CAISESGQGGETQYF | TGTGCCATCAGTGAGTCGGGACAGGGTGGAGAGACCCAGTACTTC
. | TRBJ2-7 | TRBV15 | . | CATSRDPSREQYF | TGTGCCACCAGCAGAGATCCATCCCGGGAGCAGTACTTC
few | TRBJ2-5 | TRBV28 | . | CASSLSWGGQETQYF | TGTGCCAGCAGTTTATCGTGGGGTGGCCAAGAGACCCAGTACTTC
few | TRBJ2-5 | TRBV18 | TRBD2 | CASSPASAGGQETQYF | TGTGCCAGCTCACCGGCGTCAGCGGGAGGCCAAGAGACCCAGTACTTC
once | TRBJ2-3 | TRBV30 | TRBD2 | CAWSVSSGGRDTQYF | TGTGCCTGGAGTGTATCCAGCGGGGGGCGGGATACGCAGTATTTT
. | TRBJ2-7 | TRBV9 | . | CASSVAPISYEQYF | TGTGCCAGCAGCGTAGCTCCGATTTCCTACGAGCAGTACTTC
. | TRBJ1-1 | TRBV6-5 | . | CASTTDLNTEAFF | TGTGCCAGCACTACGGACCTAAACACTGAAGCTTTCTTT
few | TRBJ2-4 | TRBV19 | . | CASSSFPGGPKNIQYF | TGTGCCAGTAGCTCCTTCCCCGGGGGCCCCAAAAACATTCAGTACTTC
. | TRBJ2-7 | TRBV9 | . | CASSPLGSSYEQYF | TGTGCCAGCAGCCCGTTGGGGAGCTCCTACGAGCAGTACTTC
few | TRBJ2-6 | TRBV19 | . | CASSIDPRGSGANVLTF | TGTGCCAGTAGTATAGATCCCAGAGGCTCTGGGGCCAACGTCCTGACTTTC
. | TRBJ1-1 | TRBV10-3 | TRBD1 | CAISRQGGTEAFF | TGTGCCATCAGCAGACAGGGCGGCACTGAAGCTTTCTTT
few | TRBJ2-1 | TRBV7-9 | . | CASSFNPTNEQFF | TGTGCCAGCAGCTTCAATCCGACCAATGAGCAGTTCTTC
. | TRBJ1-2 | TRBV11-2 | . | CASSPTTRGINYGYTF | TGTGCCAGCAGCCCGACGACCCGGGGTATTAACTATGGCTACACCTTC
. | TRBJ1-5 | TRBV27 | . | CASSPTGVGQPQHF | TGTGCCAGCAGTCCAACAGGAGTCGGGCAGCCCCAGCATTTT
. | TRBJ2-3 | TRBV29-1 | . | CSVGSLPSTDTQYF | TGCAGCGTTGGGAGTCTCCCCAGCACAGATACGCAGTATTTT
few | TRBJ1-5 | TRBV7-8 | . | CASSLKGSRQPQHF | TGTGCCAGCAGCTTAAAAGGGTCTCGTCAGCCCCAGCATTTT
few | TRBJ1-2 | TRBV10-3 | TRBD1 | CAITPGQESGYTF | TGTGCCATCACCCCGGGACAGGAGAGTGGCTACACCTTC
few | TRBJ2-1 | TRBV4-1 | . | CASSPKTWSSYNEQFF | TGCGCCAGCAGCCCTAAGACTTGGAGCTCCTACAATGAGCAGTTCTTC
few | TRBJ2-7 | TRBV30 | . | CAWSLSHYEQYF | TGTGCCTGGAGCCTATCTCACTACGAGCAGTACTTC
. | TRBJ1-2 | TRBV7-2 | . | CASSVWTEDYGYTF | TGTGCCAGCAGCGTTTGGACAGAAGACTATGGCTACACCTTC
few | TRBJ1-2 | TRBV10-3 | TRBD1 | CAISAGQGNNGYTF | TGTGCCATCAGCGCGGGACAGGGGAATAATGGCTACACCTTC
. | TRBJ2-7 | TRBV6-1 | . | CASTKDHYYEQYF | TGTGCCAGCACCAAGGACCATTACTACGAGCAGTACTTC
. | TRBJ1-5 | TRBV5-6 | . | CASSREGPGNQPQHF | TGTGCCAGCAGCCGAGAAGGGCCGGGCAATCAGCCCCAGCATTTT
few | TRBJ1-4 | TRBV21-1 | . | CASSKGGVLAVCEKLFF | TGTGCCAGCAGCAAAGGCGGGGTTCTCGCAGTTTGTGAAAAACTGTTTTTT
. | TRBJ2-7 | TRBV5-1 | . | CASSLRLGGDEQYF | TGCGCCAGCAGCTTGAGGCTAGGAGGCGACGAGCAGTACTTC
few | TRBJ1-4 | TRBV5-1 | . | CASSDLPQPNEKLFF | TGCGCCAGCAGCGACCTACCGCAACCTAATGAAAAACTGTTTTTT
. | TRBJ1-1 | TRBV27 | . | CASSSPPGNTEAFF | TGTGCCAGCAGTTCCCCTCCGGGGAACACTGAAGCTTTCTTT